One and the same sample provided the 8 T cell receptor beta chains below, sequenced in a study of T-cell memory formation after mild COVID-19. Each CDR3 protein is one row after TCRdb ran MiXCR on the 5' RACE reads. Counted here are about 210,000 distinct CDR3 sequences, 27% occurring once; the ten biggest clones make up 11%. Sequenced: PBMCs or a T cell subset sorted from them (not recorded which). These receptors were obtained from an adult woman who had mild COVID-19 (a few samples of this study predate the infection). Cell type and time point are not known.

CDR3 region: CASSMGAPTGLSPGNTIYF. DNA for the CDR3: TGTGCCAGTAGTATGGGGGCGCCGACAGGGTTAAGCCCTGGAAACACCATATATTTT. The chain employs TRBV19 and TRBJ1-3, with 7 nucleotides matching TRBD1. V shed 3 bases and J 2 bases; nucleotides not matched to a gene: 16. CDR3 length equals 19 residues. Per germline, CDR1 LNHDA and CDR2 SQIVND (reference sequence).

This chain joins TRBV30 and TRBJ1-5; TRBD1 is a possible D gene (5 bases). Trimming stripped 5 bases from V and 3 bases from J, with 11 bases between. This CDR3 region has 13 residues. Germline CDR1 GTSNPN, CDR2 SVGIG (reference sequence). This CDR3 is CAWSGTYNQPQHF. In nucleotides, the CDR3 is TGTGCCTGGTCCGGGACCTACAATCAGCCCCAGCATTTT.

The chain recombines TRBV19 with TRBJ1-1, with no clear D. Germline values: CDR1 LNHDA, CDR2 SQIVND (reference sequence). This CDR3 is 14 amino acids long. V was clipped by 4 bases and J by 8 bases, with 17 bases between them. The CDR3 bases are TGTGCCAGTAGTACCCCTTCGAAGGGATCGGAAGCTTTCTTT. Translation: CASSTPSKGSEAFF.

This clonotype was picked up a small number of times. The chain combines TRBV29-1 with TRBJ2-1; 7 nucleotides match TRBD1. V shed 6 bases, J shed 0 bases, and the junction held 11 bases outside the gene matches. Germline V CDR1 and CDR2: SQVTM, ANQGSEA. This CDR3 is built from 16 residues. CDR3 loop: CSVSFPTGPSYNEQFF. As DNA, the CDR3 is TGCAGCGTGAGTTTTCCGACAGGGCCCTCCTACAATGAGCAGTTCTTC.

The rearrangement uses TRBV29-1 and TRBJ1-1; 12 bases align to TRBD1. J was trimmed by 2 bases and V by 5 bases; bases with no gene match: 6. Germline-derived CDR1 and CDR2 are SQVTM and ANQGSEA. The CDR3 extends over 15 amino acids. CDR3 region: CSVTGTGGPNTEAFF. The CDR3 region has the DNA TGCAGCGTTACGGGGACAGGGGGCCCTAACACTGAAGCTTTCTTT.

This clonotype was seen ten or more times. The CDR3 protein is CASSHVGLSNSPLHF. The CDR3, as DNA: TGTGCCAGCAGCCACGTCGGACTCAGTAATTCACCCCTCCACTTT. The gene calls are TRBV3-1 and TRBJ1-6; the D is unclear. This CDR3 comprises 15 residues. Trimming removed 3 bases at V and 6 bases at J, with 12 bases between. The germline gives CDR1 LGHDT, CDR2 YNNKEL (reference sequence).

The chain is built from TRBV7-6 and TRBJ2-3; D may be TRBD2 (5 bases). This CDR3 is built from 16 residues. Trimming shortened V by 4 bases and J by 3 bases, and 17 bases separated the two germline ends. CDR1 and CDR2 (germline): SGHVS, FNYEAQ. The CDR3 loop is CASSYSDRLRTDTQYF. The CDR3 region has the DNA TGTGCCAGCAGCTATAGCGATCGGCTTCGGACAGATACGCAGTATTTT.

This clonotype was found a few times. The DNA of the CDR3 is TGTGCCAGCAGCTTAACGTCGGGGGGCGAGCAGTACTTC. Its translation is CASSLTSGGEQYF. The V gene is TRBV7-6, the J gene TRBJ2-7; 7 bases agree with TRBD2. The CDR3 covers 13 residues. The V gene's germline CDR1 is SGHVS and CDR2 FNYEAQ. Germline trimming cut 2 bases from V and 6 bases from J; bases unmatched to any gene: 4.